Shown below are 30 T cell receptor beta chains from a single sample sequenced in a study of regulatory T cells in long-lasting Graves disease. The authors built TCR beta libraries using iRepertoire HTBI primers and Arm-PCR of CDR3 regions. Via MiXCR, TCRdb re-called the multiplex PCR reads, giving one row per CDR3 protein. The table includes 400,000 to 500,000 distinct CDR3 sequences, roughly 21% detected once. Regarding time point: persistent/refractory GD, antithyroid drugs over 5 years with positive TRAb. From RNA extracted from PBMCs, the TCR library was made. The sequenced sample was peripheral blood mononuclear cells (PBMCs), obtained when the disease was refractory, from a patient treated with antithyroid drugs. The receptors derive from a female donor with Graves disease.

This chain links TRBV20-1 with TRBJ1-5; TRBD1 matches at 7 bases. Germline values: CDR1 DFQATT, CDR2 SNEGSKA (reference sequence). Losses at the gene ends were 1 base for V and 0 bases for J; bases not matched to a gene: 6. CDR3 size: 16 residues. The CDR3 region has the DNA TGCAGTGCTAGAGCGACAGGGATTTATAGCAATCAGCCCCAGCATTTT. Translated, it gives CSARATGIYSNQPQHF.

The sample holds many counts of this clonotype. A read error may account for a junction end that differs from germline. V and J are TRBV6-1 and TRBJ1-2; D gene unclear. From germline, CDR1 is MNHNS and CDR2 SASEGT. The CDR3 is 13 amino acids. The CDR3: CTSYLGPSYGYTF. The CDR3 nucleotides read TGTACCAGCTACCTTGGGCCCTCATATGGCTACACCTTC.

This clonotype was counted at least ten times. The gene calls are TRBV2 and TRBJ1-5, with TRBD1 matching 10 bases. With V trimmed by 6 bases and J by 6 bases, 8 bases remained unmatched. Germline V lookup: CDR1 SNHLY, CDR2 FYNNEI. This CDR3 contains 15 residues. Here the CDR3 DNA reads TGTGCCAGCAGGGCCGGGACAGGGGCTCTTCAGCCCCAGCATTTT. It encodes CASRAGTGALQPQHF. Full variable domain (remainder filled in from reference TRBV2 and TRBJ1-5): EPEVTQTPSHQVTQMGQEVILRCVPISNHLYFYWYRQILGQKVEFLVSFYNNEISEKSEIFDDQFSVERPDGSNFTLKIRSTKLEDSAMYFCASRAGTGALQPQHFGDGTRLSIL.

The table lists this clonotype with many counts. V and J are TRBV10-3 and TRBJ2-2; 7 bases fit TRBD1. The CDR3 length is 15 residues. Looked up from germline, CDR1 is ENHRY and CDR2 is SYGVKD. V gave up 3 bases and J gave up 2 bases; unmatched junction bases: 3. The CDR3 here is CAISEGQANTGELFF. In nucleotides, the CDR3 is TGTGCCATCAGTGAAGGACAGGCCAACACCGGGGAGCTGTTTTTT.

This rearrangement joins TRBV20-1 to TRBJ1-6; D gene ambiguous. The CDR3 runs to 15 residues. V was clipped by 5 bases and J by 0 bases, with 11 bases between them. CDR1 DFQATT and CDR2 SNEGSKA come from the germline V gene (reference sequence). The chain's CDR3 is CSADGLSSYNSPLHF. CDR3 bases: TGCAGTGCTGACGGATTAAGCTCCTATAATTCACCCCTCCACTTT.

This clonotype was counted ten times or more. CDR3 region: CASSERMEAFF. DNA of the CDR3: TGTGCCAGCAGTGAAAGGATGGAAGCTTTCTTT. This chain joins TRBV2 and TRBJ1-1; D unresolved. CDR1 is SNHLY and CDR2 is FYNNEI in the germline V gene. V lost 2 bases, J lost 8 bases, and 6 bases lay in between. The CDR3 is made up of 11 amino acids.

This clonotype has ten or more counts. The rearrangement links TRBV3-1 to TRBJ2-7; D gene unclear. Germline V gene sequence: CDR1 LGHDT, CDR2 YNNKEL (reference sequence). The length of the CDR3 is 14 residues. Trimming left V 0 bases short and J 2 bases short, with 8 bases between. The CDR3 protein is CASSQEAFTYEQYF. CDR3 in DNA: TGTGCCAGCAGCCAAGAAGCGTTTACCTACGAGCAGTACTTC.

The chain combines TRBV10-3 with TRBJ2-7; 12 bases match TRBD1. The ends lost 4 bases at V and 5 bases at J; junction bases unmatched: 9. Germline CDR1 is ENHRY and CDR2 is SYGVKD. The length of the CDR3 is 16 residues. CDR3 sequence: CAISGAPGQGAHEQYF. In DNA form, the CDR3 reads TGTGCCATCAGTGGAGCCCCGGGACAGGGGGCCCACGAGCAGTACTTC.

This clonotype was seen only a few times. The chain carries TRBV15 and TRBJ2-7; the match to TRBD2 covers 9 bases. Trimming removed 5 bases from V and 2 bases from J; junction bases left unmatched: 10. The CDR3 contains 16 residues. Looked up from germline, CDR1 is LNHNV and CDR2 is YYDKDF (reference sequence). The CDR3 here is CATSPMPLAGTYEQYF. CDR3 coding DNA: TGTGCCACCAGCCCTATGCCGCTAGCGGGAACCTACGAGCAGTACTTC. The full variable domain, completed using reference TRBV15 and TRBJ2-7, is DAMVIQNPRYQVTQFGKPVTLSCSQTLNHNVMYWYQQKSSQAPKLLFHYYDKDFNNEADTPDNFQSRRPNTSFCFLDIRSPGLGDTAMYLCATSPMPLAGTYEQYFGPGTRLTVT.

This clonotype was recorded many times. The chain couples TRBV20-1 to TRBJ2-2, with D perhaps being TRBD1 or TRBD2 (5 bases each). The ends were cut back, 2 bases at V and 8 bases at J, with 15 bases in the middle. CDR1 DFQATT and CDR2 SNEGSKA come from the germline V gene (reference sequence). The CDR3 totals 14 residues. The CDR3 DNA reads TGCAGTGCTAGACCCCGGGGCTCCTGGGGGGAGCTGTTTTTT. This translates into CSARPRGSWGELFF.

This clonotype was observed a single time. V usage is TRBV20-1 and J usage is TRBJ2-3; perhaps D is TRBD1 or TRBD2 (5 bases each). This CDR3 has 13 amino acids. The V gene lost 4 bases and the J gene lost 5 bases, with 13 bases spanning the gap. The germline CDR1 and CDR2 sequences are DFQATT and SNEGSKA (reference sequence). CDR3 region: CSAIEGSGDTQYF. CDR3 DNA sequence: TGCAGTGCTATTGAGGGGTCGGGAGATACGCAGTATTTT.

Remarks on this clonotype: With a much larger clone just one base away, this may be a read error. V and J are TRBV6-1 and TRBJ1-2, with a weak D call TRBD1 (6 bases). Germline CDR1 reads MNHNS; CDR2 reads SASEGT. V was cut by 11 bases and J by 6 bases, with 25 bases left in between. The CDR3 has 15 residues. The chain's CDR3 is CACGKGTQGLDGYTF. DNA for the CDR3: TGTGCCTGCGGGAAGGGGACCCAGGGGCTTGATGGCTACACCTTC.

This clonotype occurred a few times. The V call is TRBV19, the J call TRBJ1-6, with D possibly being TRBD1 (5 bases). This CDR3 is built from 13 residues. Trimming took 5 bases from V and 10 from J, leaving 12 bases between them. Germline V gives CDR1 LNHDA, CDR2 SQIVND (reference sequence). CDR3 sequence: CASSPEQGSPLHF. In DNA, the CDR3 is TGTGCCAGTAGTCCAGAGCAGGGCTCACCCCTCCACTTT.

The chain recombines TRBV20-1 with TRBJ1-2, with D possibly matching TRBD1 (5 bases). V was clipped by 3 bases and J by 8 bases, with 13 bases between them. The CDR3 contains 12 residues. Germline-derived CDR1 and CDR2 are DFQATT and SNEGSKA (reference sequence). CDR3 protein: CSASPGIGGYTF. CDR3 nucleotides: TGCAGTGCTAGCCCAGGGATCGGCGGCTACACCTTC.

This clonotype came up a few times. V usage is TRBV29-1 and J usage is TRBJ1-1; a weak D match, TRBD1 (5 bases). The CDR3 runs to 12 residues. The V gene lost 3 bases and the J gene lost 6 bases, with 11 bases spanning the gap. CDR1 is SQVTM and CDR2 is ANQGSEA in the germline V gene. The CDR3 region is CSVDREIAEAFF. CDR3 DNA: TGCAGCGTTGACAGGGAAATCGCTGAAGCTTTCTTT.

The CDR3: CSVGAGTGDSYNEQFF. The CDR3 bases are TGCAGCGTTGGGGCCGGGACAGGGGACTCCTACAATGAGCAGTTCTTC. V usage is TRBV29-1 and J usage is TRBJ2-1, with TRBD1 matching over 10 bases. The CDR3 covers 16 residues. Losses at the gene ends were 4 bases for V and 0 bases for J; bases not matched to a gene: 6. The germline V gene has CDR1 SQVTM and CDR2 ANQGSEA.

This clonotype has at least ten counts. This chain connects TRBV6-2 or TRBV6-3 to TRBJ2-5, with D possibly matching TRBD1 (5 bases). V lost 0 bases to trimming and J lost 5 bases, with 10 bases between them. This CDR3 region has 14 residues. Germline V gene data show CDR1 as MNHEY and CDR2 as SVGEGT. The DNA for the CDR3 is TGTGCCAGCAGTTACTCGCAGGGTGGGGAGACCCAGTACTTC. It encodes CASSYSQGGETQYF.

This clonotype was observed at least ten times. J is TRBJ1-5 and V is TRBV2; 7 bases are shared with TRBD1. J gave up 1 base and V 6 bases, and 6 bases lay outside the gene matches. The CDR3 is 15 amino acids. Germline V gene sequence: CDR1 SNHLY, CDR2 FYNNEI. The CDR3 DNA is TGTGCCAGCAGCGCCGGGACAGAGAGCAATCAGCCCCAGCATTTT. This sequence encodes CASSAGTESNQPQHF.

The count of this clonotype is one. The rearrangement links TRBV9 to TRBJ2-5, with unresolved D. V was clipped by 4 bases and J by 3 bases, with 16 bases between them. Looked up from germline, CDR1 is SGDLS and CDR2 is YYNGEE. The CDR3 covers 15 residues. The CDR3 bases are TGTGCCAGCAGCCCTCAGTCGGACCTAGAAGAGACCCAGTACTTC. Residues: CASSPQSDLEETQYF.

This clonotype was recorded many times. The rearrangement links TRBV18 to TRBJ2-5; D gene uncertain. The CDR3 length is 12 residues. Between the trimmed V and J ends, which lost 0 bases and 5 bases, there was a span of 4 bases. Germline CDR1 is KGHSH and CDR2 is LQKENI. The CDR3 loop reads CASSPPYETQYF. Written as DNA, the CDR3 is TGTGCCAGCTCACCACCGTACGAGACCCAGTACTTC.

This clonotype was picked up a small number of times. The genes are TRBV10-3 and TRBJ2-7; D remains ambiguous. Trimming left V 10 bases short and J 1 base short, with 14 bases between. The CDR3 runs to 13 residues. Germline CDR1 reads ENHRY; CDR2 reads SYGVKD. CDR3 sequence: CATDPGSSYEQYF. Here the CDR3 DNA reads TGTGCCACCGATCCCGGGTCATCCTACGAGCAGTACTTC.

The rearrangement uses TRBV5-6 and TRBJ1-2; D perhaps matches TRBD1 (5 bases). With 6 bases removed from V and 3 bases from J, the gap between germline ends came to 15 bases. Germline loops: CDR1 SGHDT, CDR2 YYEEEE. The CDR3 contains 14 residues. CDR3 DNA: TGTGCCAGCACCCTGGTGGCGGGACACTATGGCTACACCTTC. Translated, it gives CASTLVAGHYGYTF.

This clonotype was seen ten or more times. The chain couples TRBV12-3 or TRBV12-4 to TRBJ2-4; D unclear. V gave up 5 bases and J gave up 6 bases, with 20 bases separating them. This CDR3 spans 16 amino acids. This chain's CDR3 is CASSLSRVTGRNIQYF. The CDR3 DNA sequence: TGTGCCAGCAGTCTTTCTAGGGTGACCGGTAGAAACATTCAGTACTTC.

About this clonotype: Being one base from a much bigger clone, this may be a read error. This likely comes from a read error, as the CDR3 has no conserved phenylalanine or tryptophan at its end. The CDR3 is CASSFWGTYEQYS. In nucleotides, the CDR3 is TGTGCCAGCAGTTTTTGGGGGACCTACGAGCAGTACTCC. The chain recombines TRBV12-3 or TRBV12-4 with TRBJ2-7; D may be TRBD1 or TRBD2 (5 bases each). This CDR3 spans 13 amino acids. The V end lost 3 bases, the J end lost 2 bases, and 8 bases lay between the germline ends.

In its sample, this clonotype was seen many times. The chain carries TRBV12-3 or TRBV12-4 and TRBJ2-6; 14 nucleotides align to TRBD2. The V gene end was trimmed by 2 bases and the J gene end by 0 bases; junction bases not matched to a gene: 6. The CDR3 spans 20 residues. In nucleotides, the CDR3 is TGTGCCAGCAGTTTAACTCCCGGACTAGCGGGGGGCTCTGGGGCCAACGTCCTGACTTTC. Protein sequence: CASSLTPGLAGGSGANVLTF.

The rearrangement joins TRBV7-2 to TRBJ1-3, with D perhaps TRBD1 (6 bases). The germline V gene has CDR1 SGHTA and CDR2 FQGNSA. This CDR3 is built from 15 residues. V lost 2 bases and J lost 4, with 12 bases in between. CDR3 sequence: CASSLTGARGNTIYF. The CDR3 region has the DNA TGTGCCAGCAGCTTAACGGGGGCTCGGGGAAACACCATATATTTT.

There are a few counts of this clonotype. The gene calls are TRBV7-9 and TRBJ1-1, with D perhaps TRBD1 (5 bases). The CDR3 spans 13 residues. CDR1 SEHNR and CDR2 FQNEAQ come from the germline V gene (reference sequence). Between the trimmed V and J ends, which lost 6 bases and 11 bases, there was a span of 19 bases. In DNA form, the CDR3 reads TGTGCCAGCAGTGACATGGGGGAAGAGGTGGCTTTCTTT. Amino acids: CASSDMGEEVAFF.

There are a few counts of this clonotype. The chain has TRBV9 and TRBJ1-1; D not certain. The germline V and J ends were trimmed by 1 base and 1 base, with 5 bases remaining between them. CDR3 length: 13 amino acids. CDR1 is SGDLS and CDR2 is YYNGEE in the germline V gene. CDR3 amino acids: CASSVIANTEAFF. The CDR3 DNA sequence: TGTGCCAGCAGCGTAATCGCGAACACTGAAGCTTTCTTT.

This clonotype was picked up many times. The chain employs TRBV20-1 and TRBJ1-1; D possibly corresponds to TRBD1 (6 bases). V was trimmed by 3 bases and J by 5 bases, leaving 10 bases between them. Per the germline V gene, CDR1 is DFQATT and CDR2 is SNEGSKA (reference sequence). The CDR3 is made up of 12 amino acids. This CDR3 reads CSASRGGTEAFF. The CDR3, as DNA: TGCAGTGCTAGCAGGGGTGGTACTGAAGCTTTCTTT.

With regard to this clonotype: Mismatch with germline at one junction end may stem from a read error. V usage is TRBV28 and J usage is TRBJ1-3, with 8 bases fitting TRBD1. Germline V CDR1 and CDR2: MDHEN, SYDVKM. The CDR3 has 15 residues. In DNA, the CDR3 is TGTGCCAGCAGCTCCCCGGGACAGGAGGTTCACACCACATATTTT. It codes for CASSSPGQEVHTTYF. Full variable domain (remainder filled in from reference TRBV28 and TRBJ1-3): DVKVTQSSRYLVKRTGEKVFLECVQDMDHENMFWYRQDPGLGLRLIYFSYDVKMKEKGDIPEGYSVSREKKERFSLILESASTNQTSMYLCASSSPGQEVHTTYFGEGSWLTVV.